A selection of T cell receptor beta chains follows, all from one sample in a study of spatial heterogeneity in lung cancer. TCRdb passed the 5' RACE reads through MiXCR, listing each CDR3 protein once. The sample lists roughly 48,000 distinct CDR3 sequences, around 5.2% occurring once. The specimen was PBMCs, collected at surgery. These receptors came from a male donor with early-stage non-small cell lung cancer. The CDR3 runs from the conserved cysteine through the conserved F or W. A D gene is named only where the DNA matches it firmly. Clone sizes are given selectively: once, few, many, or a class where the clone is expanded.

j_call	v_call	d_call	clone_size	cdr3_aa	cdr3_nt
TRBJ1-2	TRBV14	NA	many	CASSQDQWGRYGYTF	TGTGCCAGCAGCCAAGATCAGTGGGGGCGGTATGGCTACACCTTC
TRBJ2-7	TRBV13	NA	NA	CASSFSRGEQYF	TGTGCCAGCAGTTTCTCCCGGGGGGAGCAGTACTTC
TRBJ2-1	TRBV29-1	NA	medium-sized	CSVEDQIVGVYNEQFF	TGCAGCGTTGAAGATCAGATAGTAGGGGTCTACAATGAGCAGTTCTTC
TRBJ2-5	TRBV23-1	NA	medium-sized	CASSSRGTPSYQETQYF	TGCGCCAGCAGTTCACGGGGAACACCTTCTTACCAAGAGACCCAGTACTTC
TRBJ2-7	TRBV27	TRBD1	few	CASSFTGTDYVGTVYEQYF	TGTGCCAGCAGTTTTACGGGAACGGATTACGTCGGGACAGTCTACGAGCAGTACTTC
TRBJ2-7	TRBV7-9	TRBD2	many	CASSREASYEQYF	TGTGCCAGCAGCCGGGAGGCCTCCTACGAGCAGTACTTC
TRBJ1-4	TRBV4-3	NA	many	CASSQDSGSRQNEKLFF	TGCGCCAGCAGCCAAGATTCGGGGTCCAGACAGAATGAAAAACTGTTTTTT
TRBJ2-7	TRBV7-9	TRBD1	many	CASSSWTGFRGEQYF	TGTGCCAGCAGCTCATGGACAGGGTTTCGCGGCGAGCAGTACTTC
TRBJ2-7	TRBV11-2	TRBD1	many	CASSFSGQGAEEQYF	TGTGCCAGCAGCTTTTCGGGACAGGGGGCGGAGGAGCAGTACTTC
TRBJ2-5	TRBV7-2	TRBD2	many	CASSLVAGGPGETQYF	TGTGCCAGCAGCTTAGTAGCGGGAGGGCCGGGAGAGACCCAGTACTTC
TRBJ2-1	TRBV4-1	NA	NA	CASSQVAPSYNEQFF	TGCGCCAGCAGCCAAGTAGCGCCCTCCTACAATGAGCAGTTCTTC
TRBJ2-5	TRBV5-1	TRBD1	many	CASSSGQAYQETQYF	TGCGCCAGCAGCTCCGGACAGGCCTACCAAGAGACCCAGTACTTC
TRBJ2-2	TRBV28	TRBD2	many	CAAGRRNTGELFF	TGTGCCGCCGGGAGGCGGAACACCGGGGAGCTGTTTTTT
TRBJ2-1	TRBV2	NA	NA	CASSFRGSEVYNEQFF	TGTGCCAGCAGTTTTCGGGGGAGCGAAGTCTACAATGAGCAGTTCTTC
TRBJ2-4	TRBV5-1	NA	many	CASSLVPRDRRVKNIQYF	TGCGCCAGCAGCTTGGTGCCCCGGGACCGGCGGGTCAAAAACATTCAGTACTTC
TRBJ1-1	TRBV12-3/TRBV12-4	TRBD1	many	CASGGARDRVFSTEAFF	TGTGCCAGCGGTGGAGCCCGGGACAGGGTCTTCAGCACTGAAGCTTTCTTT
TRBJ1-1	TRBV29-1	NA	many	CSVFDWNTEAFF	TGCAGCGTTTTCGACTGGAACACTGAAGCTTTCTTT
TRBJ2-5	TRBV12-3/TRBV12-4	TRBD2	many	CASTRGRAVETQYF	TGTGCCAGCACCCGGGGGAGGGCCGTGGAGACCCAGTACTTC
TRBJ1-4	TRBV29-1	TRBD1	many	CSVGQGSEKLFF	TGCAGCGTGGGACAGGGGAGTGAAAAACTGTTTTTT
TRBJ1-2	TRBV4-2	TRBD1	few	CASSQAGSGQGKSYTF	TGTGCCAGCAGCCAAGCTGGTAGTGGACAGGGAAAATCCTACACCTTC
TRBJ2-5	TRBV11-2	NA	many	CASSLAGVGARETQYF	TGTGCCAGCAGCTTAGCCGGGGTGGGGGCTAGGGAGACCCAGTACTTC
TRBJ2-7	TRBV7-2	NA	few	CASSLRQGSHEQYF	TGTGCCAGCAGCTTGAGGCAGGGTTCCCACGAGCAGTACTTC
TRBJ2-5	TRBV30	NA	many	CAWSGSQETQYF	TGTGCCTGGAGCGGCAGCCAAGAGACCCAGTACTTC
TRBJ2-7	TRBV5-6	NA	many	CASSLDASGGEQYF	TGTGCCAGCAGCTTGGACGCCTCAGGAGGGGAGCAGTACTTC